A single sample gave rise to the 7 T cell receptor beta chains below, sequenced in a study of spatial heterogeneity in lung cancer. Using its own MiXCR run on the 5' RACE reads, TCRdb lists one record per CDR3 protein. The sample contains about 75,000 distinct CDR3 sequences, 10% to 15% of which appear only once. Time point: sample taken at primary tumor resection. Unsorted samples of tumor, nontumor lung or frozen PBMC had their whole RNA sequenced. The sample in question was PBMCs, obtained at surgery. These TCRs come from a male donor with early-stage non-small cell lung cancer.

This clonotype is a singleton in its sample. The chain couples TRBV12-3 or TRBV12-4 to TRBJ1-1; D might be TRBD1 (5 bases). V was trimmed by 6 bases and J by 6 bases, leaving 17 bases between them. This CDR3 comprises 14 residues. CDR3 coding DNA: TGTGCCAGCAGCTTCCCTCAATGGGGCGCTGAAGCTTTCTTT. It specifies CASSFPQWGAEAFF.

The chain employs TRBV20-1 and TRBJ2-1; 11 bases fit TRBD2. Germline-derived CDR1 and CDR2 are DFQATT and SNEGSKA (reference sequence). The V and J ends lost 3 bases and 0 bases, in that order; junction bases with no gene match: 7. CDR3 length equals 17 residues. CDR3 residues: CSASRLAGGSSYNEQFF. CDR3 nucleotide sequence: TGCAGTGCTAGTCGTCTAGCGGGAGGTAGCTCCTACAATGAGCAGTTCTTC.

In DNA, the CDR3 is TGTGCCAGCAGCTTTGCGGCAGGGTTAAATGAGCAGTTCTTC. This codes for CASSFAAGLNEQFF. The chain employs TRBV11-3 and TRBJ2-1, with D maybe TRBD1 (5 bases). Trimming stripped 3 bases from V and 7 bases from J, with 13 bases between. Germline V gene data show CDR1 as SGHNT and CDR2 as YENEEA. This CDR3 spans 14 amino acids. The entire variable domain, with the rest obtained from reference TRBV11-3 and TRBJ2-1, is as follows: EAGVVQSPRYKIIEKKQPVAFWCNPISGHNTLYWYLQNLGQGPELLIRYENEEAVDDSQLPKDRFSAERLKGVDSTLKIQPAELGDSAVYLCASSFAAGLNEQFFGPGTRLTVL.

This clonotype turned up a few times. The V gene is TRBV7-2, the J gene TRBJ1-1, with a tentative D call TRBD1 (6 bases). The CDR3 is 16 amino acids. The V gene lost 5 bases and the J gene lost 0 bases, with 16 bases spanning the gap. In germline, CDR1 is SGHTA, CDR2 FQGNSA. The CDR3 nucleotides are TGTGCCAGCAGCCCCTTTGGGGGGCAGCTGAACACTGAAGCTTTCTTT. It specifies CASSPFGGQLNTEAFF.

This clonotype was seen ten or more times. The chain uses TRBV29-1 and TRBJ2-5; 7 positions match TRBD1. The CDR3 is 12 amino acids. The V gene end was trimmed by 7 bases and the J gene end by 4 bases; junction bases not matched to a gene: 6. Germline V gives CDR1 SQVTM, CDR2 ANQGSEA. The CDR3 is CSAHQGVETQYF. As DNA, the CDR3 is TGCAGCGCTCACCAGGGGGTAGAGACCCAGTACTTC.

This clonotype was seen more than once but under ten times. CDR3 region: CASSPPQGKEPPQHF. The CDR3 nucleotides read TGTGCCAGCTCACCACCCCAGGGGAAGGAACCGCCCCAGCATTTT. The chain combines TRBV18 with TRBJ1-5; possibly TRBD1 for D (6 bases). CDR3 length: 15 residues. The germline V and J ends were trimmed by 0 bases and 9 bases, with 15 bases remaining between them. Germline V gene lookup returns CDR1 KGHSH and CDR2 LQKENI.

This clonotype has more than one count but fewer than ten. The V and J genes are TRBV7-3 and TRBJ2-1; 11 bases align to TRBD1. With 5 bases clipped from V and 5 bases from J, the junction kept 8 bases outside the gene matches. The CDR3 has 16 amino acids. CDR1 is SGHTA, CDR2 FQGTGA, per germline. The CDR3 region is CASSPGGTGGNNEQFF. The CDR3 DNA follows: TGTGCCAGCAGCCCCGGTGGGACAGGGGGTAACAATGAGCAGTTCTTC.